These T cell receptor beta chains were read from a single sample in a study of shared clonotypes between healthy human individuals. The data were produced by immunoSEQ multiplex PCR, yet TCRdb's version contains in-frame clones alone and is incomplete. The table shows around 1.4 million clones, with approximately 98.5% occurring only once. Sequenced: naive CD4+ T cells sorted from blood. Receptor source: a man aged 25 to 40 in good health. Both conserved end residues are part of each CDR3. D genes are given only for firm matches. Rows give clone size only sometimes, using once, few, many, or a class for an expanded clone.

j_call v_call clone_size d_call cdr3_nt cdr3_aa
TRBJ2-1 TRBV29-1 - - TGCAGCGTTGAACGGTGGAGCTCCTACAATGAGCAGTTCTTC CSVERWSSYNEQFF
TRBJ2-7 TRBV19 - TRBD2 TGTGCCAGTAGTAGCGGGAGTAACGACGAGCAGTACTTC CASSSGSNDEQYF
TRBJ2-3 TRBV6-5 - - TGTGCCAGCAGTACCCGGGACTTCACAGATACGCAGTATTTT CASSTRDFTDTQYF
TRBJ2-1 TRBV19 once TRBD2 TGTGCCAGTAGTGATTTAGCGGGAGGCCACAATGAGCAGTTCTTC CASSDLAGGHNEQFF
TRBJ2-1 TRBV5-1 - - TGCGCCAGCAGCTCCGGGACACCCTGGGAGCAGTTCTTC CASSSGTPWEQFF
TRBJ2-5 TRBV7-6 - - TGTGCCAGCAGCCTACTGTTATCAGAGACCCAGTACTTC CASSLLLSETQYF
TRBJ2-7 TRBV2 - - TGTGCCAGCCTGGGACAACTGAGCTCCTACGAGCAGTACTTC CASLGQLSSYEQYF
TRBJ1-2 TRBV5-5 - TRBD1 TGTGCCAGCAGCTTTTCCGGGACAGATAAGAACTATGGCTACACCTTC CASSFSGTDKNYGYTF
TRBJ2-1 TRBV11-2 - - TGTGCCAGCAGCTCGTCAGGTGAGCAGTTCTTC CASSSSGEQFF
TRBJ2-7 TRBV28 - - TGTGCCAGCAGTTTAACCCTAGAAATCCGGGAGCAGTACTTC CASSLTLEIREQYF
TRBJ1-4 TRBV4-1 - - TGCGCCAGCAGCCAAGGTACCCTCCGGTCAAAACTGTTTTTT CASSQGTLRSKLFF
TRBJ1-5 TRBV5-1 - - TGCGCCAGCAGCTTGGAGGGTGGCCTTTGGCCCCAGCATTTT CASSLEGGLWPQHF
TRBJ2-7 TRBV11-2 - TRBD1 TGTGCCAGCAGCTTAGCCGAAACAGGGGGCTACGAGCAGTACTTC CASSLAETGGYEQYF
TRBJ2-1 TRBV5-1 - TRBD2 TGCGCCAGCAGCTTGGGACTAGCGGGGTCCTACAATGAGCAGTTCTTC CASSLGLAGSYNEQFF
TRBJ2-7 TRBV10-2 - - TGCGCCAGCAGTGAGTGGGAATCCTACGAGCAGTACTTC CASSEWESYEQYF
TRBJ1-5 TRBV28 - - TGTGCCAGCAGTTTATGGGGGAGCAATCAGCCCCAGCATTTT CASSLWGSNQPQHF
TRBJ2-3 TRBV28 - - TGTGCCAGCCAGGATGTCGCTAGCACAGATACGCAGTATTTT CASQDVASTDTQYF
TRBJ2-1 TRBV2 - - TGTGCCAGCAGTGAATACAGGGAGTTGAATGAGCAGTTCTTC CASSEYRELNEQFF
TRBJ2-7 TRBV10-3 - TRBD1 TGTGCCATCAGTGGTGCGGCGGCAGGGGGATCCTACGAGCAGTACTTC CAISGAAAGGSYEQYF
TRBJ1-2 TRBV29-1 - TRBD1 TGCAGCGTTGCTCTAGACAGGGGAGGCTACACCTTC CSVALDRGGYTF
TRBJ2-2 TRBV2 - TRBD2 TGTGCCAGCGCCACTAGCGCAAATTCCGGGGAGCTGTTTTTT CASATSANSGELFF
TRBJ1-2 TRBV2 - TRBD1 TGTGCCAGCAGTTACAGGGGTTCGGATGGCTACACCTTC CASSYRGSDGYTF
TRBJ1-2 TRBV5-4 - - TGTGCCAGCAGCTTTCAGGGGCGGCTATATGGCTACACCTTC CASSFQGRLYGYTF
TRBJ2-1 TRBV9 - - TGTGCCAGCAGCGAGGACACGTTCTACAATGAGCAGTTCTTC CASSEDTFYNEQFF
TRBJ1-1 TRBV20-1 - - TGCAGTGCTGGACATGGATTCTTT CSAGHGFF
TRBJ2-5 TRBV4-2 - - TGTGCCAGCAGCCAAGATCTTGGACTGCAAGAGACCCAGTACTTC CASSQDLGLQETQYF
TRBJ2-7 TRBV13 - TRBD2 TGTGCCAGCAGCTTTAGTAGCGGGACCTACGAGCAGTACTTC CASSFSSGTYEQYF
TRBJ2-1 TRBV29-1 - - TGCAGCGTTGAACGCGGAACGAGCTCCTACAATGAGCAGTTCTTC CSVERGTSSYNEQFF
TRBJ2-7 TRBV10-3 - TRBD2 TGTGCCATCAGTGACGTCGCGGGAGGCTCCTACGAGCAGTACTTC CAISDVAGGSYEQYF
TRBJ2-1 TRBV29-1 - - TGCAGCGTTGTCTACCACAATGAGCAGTTCTTC CSVVYHNEQFF
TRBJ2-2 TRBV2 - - TGTGCCAGCAGTGAAGTAGGGCCCCGGGACCCCACCGGGGAGCTGTTTTTT CASSEVGPRDPTGELFF
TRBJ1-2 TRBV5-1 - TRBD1 TGCGCCAGTCAGGGGGCCAGCTATGGCTACACCTTC CASQGASYGYTF
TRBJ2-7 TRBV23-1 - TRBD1 TGCGCCAGCGTCCACCAATGGAGACAGGGGTGTTACGAGCAGTACTTC CASVHQWRQGCYEQYF
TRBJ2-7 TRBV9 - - TGTGCCAGCAGCGTAGCTCCCGGGGGAGCCTACGAGCAGTACTTC CASSVAPGGAYEQYF
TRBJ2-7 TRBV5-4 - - TGTGCCAGCAGCCCCGGGGAACCCTACTTATACGGCGAGCAGTACTTC CASSPGEPYLYGEQYF
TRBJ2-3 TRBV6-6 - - TGTGCCAGCAGTTACGGGGTGGGGATCACAGATACGCAGTATTTT CASSYGVGITDTQYF
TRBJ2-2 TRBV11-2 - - TGTGCCAGCAGGCCTCCTCAGGAGGAGCTGTTTTTT CASRPPQEELFF
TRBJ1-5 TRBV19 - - TGTGCCAGTAGTAGCCAGATCCGGACCCAGACGGCTCAGCCCCAGCATTTT CASSSQIRTQTAQPQHF